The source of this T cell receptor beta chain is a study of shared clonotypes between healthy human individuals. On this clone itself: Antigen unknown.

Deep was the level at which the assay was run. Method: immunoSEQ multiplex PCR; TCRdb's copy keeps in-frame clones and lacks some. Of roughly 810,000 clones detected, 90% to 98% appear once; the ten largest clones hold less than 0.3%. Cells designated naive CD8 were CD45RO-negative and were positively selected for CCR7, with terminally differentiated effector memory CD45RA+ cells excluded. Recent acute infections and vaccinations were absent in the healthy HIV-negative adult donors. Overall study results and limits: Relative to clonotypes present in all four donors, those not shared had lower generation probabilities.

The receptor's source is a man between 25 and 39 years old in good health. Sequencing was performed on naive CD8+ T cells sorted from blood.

In DNA, the CDR3 is TGTGCCAGCAGCCCCCCGGACAGAGTCTACGAGCAGTACTTC. Residues: CASSPPDRVYEQYF. The chain carries TRBV7-9 and TRBJ2-7; D may be TRBD1 (6 bases). Germline loops: CDR1 SEHNR, CDR2 FQNEAQ (reference sequence). Trimming removed 5 bases from V and 3 bases from J, with 14 bases in between. The CDR3 length is 14 residues.